The subject of this entry is one T cell receptor beta chain. Its antigen remains undetermined. A much larger clonotype is one base distant, so this may be a read error. These data come from a study of CD8 T cells in ankylosing spondylitis (dated by TCRdb to about 2017). With regard to the full study: The study set out to find disease-linked TCR variants by profiling T cell receptor beta repertoires in ankylosing spondylitis patients and healthy donors. The full study cohort was made up of about 24 ankylosing spondylitis patients and approximately 100 healthy donors. Peripheral blood was sampled, and synovial fluid was also collected from ankylosing spondylitis patients. Study-wide findings and limitations: A TCR beta motif made up of eight or nine highly homologous amino acid variants appeared to be characteristic of blood from ankylosing spondylitis patients. The disease-linked clones showed a CD8+ phenotype and occurred at relatively low frequencies in peripheral blood. Some motif variants were previously reported in synovial fluid and blood of reactive arthritis patients, suggesting common disease-initiation mechanisms. The disease-linked clones were reported to be significantly enriched in matched synovial fluid samples from ankylosing spondylitis patients.

Instrument on record: Illumina HiSeq 2500. Quantitative 5'-RACE with molecular barcodes was used to prepare TCR beta libraries. Under the source paper's analysis protocol: A new computational method based on a probabilistic model of VDJ rearrangement was used to identify disease-linked TCR variants. The public reads were reanalyzed by TCRdb: fastp trimming at Q25, MiXCR alignment, in-frame beta chains only. Records with the same CDR3 protein are collapsed into one entry carrying the most frequent genes and DNA. TCRdb, not the authors, supplied the V and J calls. For this sample the table gives 200,000 to 250,000 distinct CDR3 sequences, of which about 10% were detected only once. Roughly 6.8% of the sample lies in the top ten. The TCR was taken from a male donor with ankylosing spondylitis or in good health (not recorded which). Sequences were obtained from blood, either unsorted or a sorted T cell fraction (not recorded which).

The CDR3 region has the sequence CASSFSGALSEQYF. At the DNA level, the sequence is TGTGCCAGCAGCTTTAGCGGGGCCCTGAGCGAGCAGTACTTC. The sequence links TRBV7-8 to TRBJ2-7, with TRBD2 identical over 8 junction bases. The germline V gene sets CDR1 to SGHVS and CDR2 to FQNEAQ. V ends up 3 bases short and J 6 bases short, with an unmatched junction base count of 7. Spanning cysteine to phenylalanine, the CDR3 consists of 14 amino acids. Just CDR3 DNA is preserved here, 42 bases in frame from base 1.